The T cell receptor beta chain under discussion was sequenced for a study of spatial heterogeneity in lung cancer. Study in general: Each time, sequencing found more beta-chain sequences than alpha-chain sequences. Findings of the study overall: The study found that expanded intratumoral alpha and beta TCR counts tracked tumor mutation counts.

TCR cDNA molecules each carried a unique molecular identifier. TCRdb re-analysed the 5' RACE reads in MiXCR, keeping a single row per CDR3 protein. Altogether some 2,000 distinct CDR3 sequences are present, roughly 0.99% being singletons, with the ten largest covering around 20%. The V and J ends lost 2 bases and 0 bases, in that order; junction bases with no gene match: 1. Germline CDR1 is SGHRS and CDR2 is YFSETQ. The CDR3 has 14 residues. This clonotype was recorded many times. What it binds is not known. Time point of the sample: sample taken at primary tumor resection. Sequencing was performed on lung tumor tissue, taken at surgery. This receptor was taken from a male donor with early-stage non-small cell lung cancer. The chain is built from TRBV5-1 and TRBJ1-1; TRBD1 matches 7 bases. CDR3 loop: CASSFRGMNTEAFF. The CDR3 nucleotides are TGCGCCAGCAGCTTCAGGGGGATGAACACTGAAGCTTTCTTT. Based on the CDR3 plus reference TRBV5-1 and TRBJ1-1, the full variable domain is KAGVTQTPRYLIKTRGQQVTLSCSPISGHRSVSWYQQTPGQGLQFLFEYFSETQRNKGNFPGRFSGRQFSNSRSEMNVSTLELGDSALYLCASSFRGMNTEAFFGQGTRLTVV.